A selection of T cell receptor beta chains follows, all from one sample in a study of T cell changes during pregnancy in multiple sclerosis. The protocol was immunoSEQ multiplex PCR, while the TCRdb copy is restricted to in-frame clones and leaves out a portion. The sample lists tens of thousands of clones, 80% to 95% seen once, with roughly 3.5% in the top ten. The sequencing here drew on peripheral blood, taken after pregnancy. The receptors here all came from a female donor in good health, enrolled as a control in a pregnancy study. Each CDR3 is given with its conserved first and last residue. D genes are given only for firm matches. Some rows have no size entry. The others give once, few or many, or a class for an expanded clone.

j_call	v_call	d_call	clone_size	cdr3_aa	cdr3_nt
TRBJ1-5	TRBV7-8	TRBD1	NA	CASSWGQGSNQPQHF	TGTGCCAGCAGCTGGGGACAGGGAAGCAATCAGCCCCAGCATTTT
TRBJ2-5	TRBV7-8	TRBD1	NA	CASSMDRVETQYF	TGTGCCAGCAGCATGGACAGGGTAGAGACCCAGTACTTC
TRBJ2-3	TRBV7-2	NA	NA	CASSSFGGVGEDTQYF	TGTGCCAGCAGCTCCTTCGGGGGAGTAGGGGAAGATACGCAGTATTTT
TRBJ2-7	TRBV11-3	TRBD1	NA	CASSSRGDRAYEQYF	TGTGCCAGCAGCTCGAGGGGGGACAGGGCCTACGAGCAGTACTTC
TRBJ1-3	TRBV5-6	TRBD1	NA	CASSSLRQGGNTIYF	TGTGCCAGCAGCTCCCTTCGACAGGGGGGAAACACCATATATTTT
TRBJ2-5	TRBV7-2	TRBD2	NA	CASSLVSGGETQYF	TGTGCCAGCAGCTTAGTTAGCGGGGGGGAGACCCAGTACTTC
TRBJ2-2	TRBV7-9	TRBD2	NA	CASSLAGLAGVPGELFF	TGTGCCAGCAGCTTAGCAGGTCTAGCGGGAGTCCCCGGGGAGCTGTTTTTT
TRBJ2-5	TRBV7-7	NA	NA	CASSLDSQETQYF	TGTGCCAGCAGCTTAGACAGCCAAGAGACCCAGTACTTC
TRBJ2-2	TRBV5-1	NA	NA	CASSPDTFDTGELFF	TGCGCCAGCAGCCCGGACACCTTCGACACCGGGGAGCTGTTTTTT
TRBJ2-1	TRBV6-6	TRBD2	NA	CASSSPGRESYNEQFF	TGTGCCAGCAGCTCCCCTGGGAGGGAGTCCTACAATGAGCAGTTCTTC
TRBJ2-5	TRBV10-2	TRBD2	NA	CASSVTSAETQYF	TGCGCCAGCAGCGTTACTAGCGCGGAGACCCAGTACTTC
TRBJ1-2	TRBV11-3	NA	NA	CASSRGGFQSNYGYTF	TGTGCCAGCAGCCGGGGGGGGTTTCAGAGTAACTATGGCTACACCTTC
TRBJ2-5	TRBV15	NA	NA	CATSRSLVQETQYF	TGTGCCACCAGCAGATCCTTAGTCCAAGAGACCCAGTACTTC
TRBJ2-2	TRBV14	NA	NA	CASSRLNPNTGELFF	TGTGCCAGCAGTCGACTTAACCCGAACACCGGGGAGCTGTTTTTT
TRBJ1-1	TRBV12-5	TRBD1	NA	CASGLRVSGQAPGTEAFF	TGTGCTAGTGGTTTGAGGGTCAGTGGACAGGCTCCGGGCACTGAAGCTTTCTTT
TRBJ2-1	TRBV7-8	NA	NA	CASSYRTEISYNEQFF	TGTGCCAGCAGCTACAGGACAGAAATCTCCTACAATGAGCAGTTCTTC
TRBJ1-1	TRBV28	NA	NA	CASGGLNTEAFF	TGTGCCAGCGGGGGGTTGAACACTGAAGCTTTCTTT
TRBJ1-2	TRBV9	NA	NA	CASSVGAGIGNGYTF	TGTGCCAGCAGCGTAGGAGCAGGGATTGGAAATGGCTACACCTTC
TRBJ1-1	TRBV11-3	NA	once	CASSLDQNTEAFF	TGTGCCAGCAGCTTAGATCAGAACACTGAAGCTTTCTTT
TRBJ1-1	TRBV27	TRBD1	NA	CASSLWTGGRAFF	TGTGCCAGCAGTTTATGGACAGGGGGAAGAGCTTTCTTT
TRBJ2-5	TRBV2	NA	once	CASSEETSQETQYF	TGTGCCAGCAGTGAGGAGACTTCCCAAGAGACCCAGTACTTC
TRBJ1-6	TRBV4-1	NA	NA	CASSQVGQGNSPLHF	TGCGCCAGCAGCCAAGTAGGGCAGGGGAATTCACCCCTCCACTTT